The T cell receptor beta chain described here comes from a study of regulatory T cells in long-lasting Graves disease. Indicated time point: persistent/refractory GD, antithyroid drugs over 5 years with positive TRAb. PBMC-extracted RNA yielded the TCR library. Construction of TCR beta libraries relied on iRepertoire HTBI primers and on Arm-PCR targeting CDR3 regions. TCRdb passed the multiplex PCR reads through MiXCR, listing each CDR3 protein once. The sample has about 660,000 distinct CDR3 sequences; 30% are singletons. There are 10 residues in the CDR3. Germline CDR1 reads DFQATT; CDR2 reads SNEGSKA (reference sequence). V lost 3 bases and J lost 11, with 10 bases in between.

Material: peripheral blood mononuclear cells (PBMCs), obtained when the disease was refractory, from a patient treated with antithyroid drugs. The chain employs TRBV20-1 and TRBJ1-1; no reliable D call. The clonotype was recovered from a female donor with Graves disease. In nucleotides, the CDR3 is TGCAGTGCTAGTTATCATTGGGCTTTCTTT. It translates to CSASYHWAFF.